This entry concerns a single T cell receptor beta chain. Germline lookup yields CDR1 PRHDT and CDR2 FYEKMQ (reference sequence). This CDR3 comprises 16 residues. The germline V and J ends were trimmed by 7 bases and 0 bases, with 16 bases remaining between them. TCRdb keeps only in-frame clones here, not all; method: immunoSEQ multiplex PCR. The data show just over 90,000 clones, with approximately 94% seen just once and about 2.4% held by the top ten. These data belong to a study of OX40 agonist ivuxolimab in advanced cancers. Study-wide context: The dose-escalation cohort was around 83% male, with a mean age of around 60 years, ranging about 23 to 79.

This clonotype was sampled from an adult with an advanced solid tumor such as melanoma, head and neck, liver or kidney cancer. The V call is TRBV13, the J call TRBJ2-1; maybe TRBD1 (6 bases). The source material was CD4+ or CD8+ T cells sorted from blood, sampled in a trial of the OX40 agonist ivuxolimab. Written as DNA, the CDR3 is TGTGCCAGCACCCCACGCCAGGGGAGCTCCTACAATGAGCAGTTCTTC. This gives the protein CASTPRQGSSYNEQFF.